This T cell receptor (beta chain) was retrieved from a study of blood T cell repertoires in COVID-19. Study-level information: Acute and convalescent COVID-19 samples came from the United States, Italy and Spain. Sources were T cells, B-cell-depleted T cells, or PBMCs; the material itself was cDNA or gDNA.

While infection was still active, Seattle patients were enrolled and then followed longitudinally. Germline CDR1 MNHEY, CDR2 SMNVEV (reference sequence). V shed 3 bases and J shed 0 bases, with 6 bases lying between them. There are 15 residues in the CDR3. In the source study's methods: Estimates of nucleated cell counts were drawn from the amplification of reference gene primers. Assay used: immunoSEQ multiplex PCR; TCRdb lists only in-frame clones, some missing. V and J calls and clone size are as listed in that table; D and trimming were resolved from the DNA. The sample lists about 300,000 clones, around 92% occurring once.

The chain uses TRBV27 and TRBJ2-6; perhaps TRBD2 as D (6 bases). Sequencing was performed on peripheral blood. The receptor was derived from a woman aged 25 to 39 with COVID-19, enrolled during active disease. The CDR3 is CASSLGGSGANVLTF. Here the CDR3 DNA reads TGTGCCAGCAGTTTGGGGGGCTCTGGGGCCAACGTCCTGACTTTC.